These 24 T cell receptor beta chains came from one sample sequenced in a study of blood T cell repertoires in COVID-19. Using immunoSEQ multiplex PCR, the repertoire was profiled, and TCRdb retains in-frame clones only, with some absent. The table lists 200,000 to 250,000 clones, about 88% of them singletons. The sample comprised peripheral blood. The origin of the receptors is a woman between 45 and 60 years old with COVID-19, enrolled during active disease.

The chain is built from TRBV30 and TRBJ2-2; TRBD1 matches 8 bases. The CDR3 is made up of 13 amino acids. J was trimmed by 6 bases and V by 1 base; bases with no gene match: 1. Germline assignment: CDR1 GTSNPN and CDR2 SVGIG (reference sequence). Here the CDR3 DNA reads TGTGCCTGGAGTGCACAGGGGGCCGGGGAGCTGTTTTTT. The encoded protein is CAWSAQGAGELFF.

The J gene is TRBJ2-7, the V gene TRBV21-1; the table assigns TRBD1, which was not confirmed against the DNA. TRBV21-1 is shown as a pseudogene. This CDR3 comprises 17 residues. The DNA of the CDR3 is TGTGCCAGCAGCAAAAAACCTGGGACAGGGGGAAACTACGAGCAGTACGTC. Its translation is CASSKKPGTGGNYEQYV.

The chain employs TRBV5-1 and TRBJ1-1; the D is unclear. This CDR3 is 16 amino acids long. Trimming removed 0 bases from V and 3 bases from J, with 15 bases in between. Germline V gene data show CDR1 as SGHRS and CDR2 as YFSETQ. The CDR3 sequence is CASSLELRGRDTEAFF. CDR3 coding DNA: TGCGCCAGCAGCTTGGAACTTCGGGGAAGGGACACTGAAGCTTTCTTT.

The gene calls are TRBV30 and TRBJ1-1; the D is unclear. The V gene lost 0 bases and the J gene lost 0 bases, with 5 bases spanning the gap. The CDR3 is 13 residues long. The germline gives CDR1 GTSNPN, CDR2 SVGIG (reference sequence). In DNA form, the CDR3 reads TGTGCCTGGAGTGTACAACTGAACACTGAAGCTTTCTTT. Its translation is CAWSVQLNTEAFF.

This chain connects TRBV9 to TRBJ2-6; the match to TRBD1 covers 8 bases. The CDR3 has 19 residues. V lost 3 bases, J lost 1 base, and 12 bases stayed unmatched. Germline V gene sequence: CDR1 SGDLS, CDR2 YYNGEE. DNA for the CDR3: TGTGCCAGCAGCGCCTTCCCCGGGACAGGCTCTTCTGGGGCCAACGTCCTGACTTTC. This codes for CASSAFPGTGSSGANVLTF.

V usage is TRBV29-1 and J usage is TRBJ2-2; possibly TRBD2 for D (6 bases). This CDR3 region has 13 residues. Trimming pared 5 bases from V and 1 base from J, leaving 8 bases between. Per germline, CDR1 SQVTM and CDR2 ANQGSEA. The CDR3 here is CSVWRGNTGELFF. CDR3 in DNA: TGCAGCGTTTGGCGGGGGAACACCGGGGAGCTGTTTTTT.

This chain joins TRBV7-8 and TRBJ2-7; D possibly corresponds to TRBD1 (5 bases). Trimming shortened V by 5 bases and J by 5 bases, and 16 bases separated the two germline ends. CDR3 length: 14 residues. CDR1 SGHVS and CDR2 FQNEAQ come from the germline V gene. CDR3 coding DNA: TGTGCCAGCAGCGTCAGCAGGGTTTGGAACGAGCAGTACTTC. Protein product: CASSVSRVWNEQYF.

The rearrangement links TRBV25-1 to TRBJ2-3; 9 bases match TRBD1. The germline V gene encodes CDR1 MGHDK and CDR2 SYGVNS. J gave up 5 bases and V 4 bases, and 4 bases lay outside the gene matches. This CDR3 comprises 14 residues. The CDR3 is CASSATGGVDTQYF. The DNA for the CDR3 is TGTGCCAGCAGTGCGACAGGGGGAGTAGATACGCAGTATTTT. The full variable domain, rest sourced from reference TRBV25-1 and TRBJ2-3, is EADIYQTPRYLVIGTGKKITLECSQTMGHDKMYWYQQDPGMELHLIHYSYGVNSTEKGDLSSESTVSRIRTEHFPLTLESARPSHTSQYLCASSATGGVDTQYFGPGTRLTVL.

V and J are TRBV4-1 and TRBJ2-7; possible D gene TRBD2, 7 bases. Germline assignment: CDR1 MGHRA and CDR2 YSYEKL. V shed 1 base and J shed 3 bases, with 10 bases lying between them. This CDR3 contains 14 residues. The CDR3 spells CASSQVRGHYEQYF. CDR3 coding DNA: TGCGCCAGCAGCCAAGTGCGGGGGCACTACGAGCAGTACTTC.

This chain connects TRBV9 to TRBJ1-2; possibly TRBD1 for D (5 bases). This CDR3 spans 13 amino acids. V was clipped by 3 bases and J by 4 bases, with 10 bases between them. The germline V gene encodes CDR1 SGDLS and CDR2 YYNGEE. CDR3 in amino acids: CASSGGGAYGYTF. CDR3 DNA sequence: TGTGCCAGCAGCGGAGGCGGGGCCTATGGCTACACCTTC.

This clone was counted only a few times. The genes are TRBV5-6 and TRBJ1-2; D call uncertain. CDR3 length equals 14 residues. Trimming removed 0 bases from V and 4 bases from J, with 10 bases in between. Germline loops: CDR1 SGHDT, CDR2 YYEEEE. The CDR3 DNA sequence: TGTGCCAGCAGCTTGGGGTCGGTGGTCTATGGCTACACCTTC. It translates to CASSLGSVVYGYTF. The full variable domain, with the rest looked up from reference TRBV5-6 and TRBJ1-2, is DAGVTQSPTHLIKTRGQQVTLRCSPKSGHDTVSWYQQALGQGPQFIFQYYEEEERQRGNFPDRFSGHQFPNYSSELNVNALLLGDSALYLCASSLGSVVYGYTFGSGTRLTVV.

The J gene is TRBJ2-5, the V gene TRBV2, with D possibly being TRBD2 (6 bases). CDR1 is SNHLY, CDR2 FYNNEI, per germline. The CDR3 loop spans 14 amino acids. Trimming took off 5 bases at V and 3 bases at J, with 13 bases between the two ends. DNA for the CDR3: TGTGCCAGCAGTAAAGGGACTCTAGAAGAGACCCAGTACTTC. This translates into CASSKGTLEETQYF. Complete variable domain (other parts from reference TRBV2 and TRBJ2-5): EPEVTQTPSHQVTQMGQEVILRCVPISNHLYFYWYRQILGQKVEFLVSFYNNEISEKSEIFDDQFSVERPDGSNFTLKIRSTKLEDSAMYFCASSKGTLEETQYFGPGTRLLVL.

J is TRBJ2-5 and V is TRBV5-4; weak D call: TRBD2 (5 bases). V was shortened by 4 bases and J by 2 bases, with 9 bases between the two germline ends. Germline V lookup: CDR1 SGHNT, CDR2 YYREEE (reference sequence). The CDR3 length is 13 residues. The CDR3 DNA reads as TGTGCCAGCAGCGTGCCGGGACAAGAGACCCAGTACTTC. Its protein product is CASSVPGQETQYF.

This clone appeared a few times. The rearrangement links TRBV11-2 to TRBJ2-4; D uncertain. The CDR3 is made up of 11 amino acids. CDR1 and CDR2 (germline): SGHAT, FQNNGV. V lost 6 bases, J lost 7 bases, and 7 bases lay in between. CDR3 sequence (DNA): TGTGCCAGCAGTCCGGGTAACATTCAGTACTTC. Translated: CASSPGNIQYF.

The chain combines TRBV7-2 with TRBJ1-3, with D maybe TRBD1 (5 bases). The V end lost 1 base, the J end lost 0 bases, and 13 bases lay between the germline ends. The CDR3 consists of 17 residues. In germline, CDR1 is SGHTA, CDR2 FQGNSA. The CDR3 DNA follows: TGTGCCAGCAGCTTAGAGCGGGGCACTCGCTCTGGAAACACCATATATTTT. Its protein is CASSLERGTRSGNTIYF.

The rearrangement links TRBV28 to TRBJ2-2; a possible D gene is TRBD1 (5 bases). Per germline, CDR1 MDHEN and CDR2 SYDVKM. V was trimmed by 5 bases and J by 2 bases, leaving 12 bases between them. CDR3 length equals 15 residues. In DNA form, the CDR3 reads TGTGCCAGCAGTCTAATCAGGGAAAACACCGGGGAGCTGTTTTTT. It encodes CASSLIRENTGELFF.

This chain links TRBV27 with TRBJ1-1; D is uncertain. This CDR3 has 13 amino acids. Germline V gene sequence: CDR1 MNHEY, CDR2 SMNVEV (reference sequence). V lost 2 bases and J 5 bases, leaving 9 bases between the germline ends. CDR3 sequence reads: CASSLPHGTEAFF. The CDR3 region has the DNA TGTGCCAGCAGTTTACCCCACGGGACTGAAGCTTTCTTT.

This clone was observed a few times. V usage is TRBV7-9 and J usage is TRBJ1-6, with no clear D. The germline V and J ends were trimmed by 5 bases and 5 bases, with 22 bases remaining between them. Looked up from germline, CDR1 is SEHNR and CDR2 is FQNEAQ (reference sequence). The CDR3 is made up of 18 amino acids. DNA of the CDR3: TGTGCCAGCAGCAGGCGGCGAGGAACTGGAATAAATAATTCACCCCTCCACTTT. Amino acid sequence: CASSRRRGTGINNSPLHF.

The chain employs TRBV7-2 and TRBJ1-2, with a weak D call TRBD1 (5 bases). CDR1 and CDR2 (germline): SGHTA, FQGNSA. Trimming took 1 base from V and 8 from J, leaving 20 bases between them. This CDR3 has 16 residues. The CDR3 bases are TGTGCCAGCAGCTTAGGAGGTCCGACGGGGGGTAGGGGCTACACCTTC. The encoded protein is CASSLGGPTGGRGYTF.

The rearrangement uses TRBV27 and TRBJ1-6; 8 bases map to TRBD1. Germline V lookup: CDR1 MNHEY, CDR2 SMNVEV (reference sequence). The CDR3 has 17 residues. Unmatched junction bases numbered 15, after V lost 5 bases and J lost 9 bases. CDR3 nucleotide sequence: TGTGCCAGCAGTCGACGCCCCAACAGGGGGGAGAGTTCACCCCTCCACTTT. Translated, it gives CASSRRPNRGESSPLHF.

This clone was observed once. The chain's CDR3 is CASSYPLGQSNTGELFF. Written as DNA, the CDR3 is TGTGCCAGCAGTTACCCGCTGGGACAGAGTAACACCGGGGAGCTGTTTTTT. J is TRBJ2-2 and V is TRBV6-2 or TRBV6-3; 7 nucleotides match TRBD1. V shed 2 bases and J 2 bases; nucleotides not matched to a gene: 8. The CDR3 totals 17 residues. Germline V lookup: CDR1 MNHEY, CDR2 SVGEGT.

The CDR3 loop reads CASNPTGGPADTQYF. CDR3 DNA: TGTGCCAGCAACCCCACGGGGGGCCCGGCAGATACGCAGTATTTT. The V and J genes are TRBV7-6 and TRBJ2-3; TRBD2 is a possible D gene (7 bases). V gave up 7 bases and J gave up 4 bases, with 18 bases separating them. In germline, CDR1 is SGHVS, CDR2 FNYEAQ. There are 15 residues in the CDR3. Full variable domain (remainder filled in from reference TRBV7-6 and TRBJ2-3): GAGVSQSPRYKVTKRGQDVALRCDPISGHVSLYWYRQALGQGPEFLTYFNYEAQQDKSGLPNDRFSAERPEGSISTLTIQRTEQRDSAMYRCASNPTGGPADTQYFGPGTRLTVL.

CDR3 amino acids: CASSSWTSGAHQYQETQYF. CDR3 DNA sequence: TGCGCCAGCAGCTCCTGGACTAGCGGGGCCCACCAGTACCAAGAGACCCAGTACTTC. The rearrangement uses TRBV5-1 and TRBJ2-5, with 12 positions matching TRBD2. The CDR3 runs 19 residues. Germline CDR1 reads SGHRS; CDR2 reads YFSETQ. Unmatched junction bases numbered 12, after V lost 3 bases and J lost 0 bases.

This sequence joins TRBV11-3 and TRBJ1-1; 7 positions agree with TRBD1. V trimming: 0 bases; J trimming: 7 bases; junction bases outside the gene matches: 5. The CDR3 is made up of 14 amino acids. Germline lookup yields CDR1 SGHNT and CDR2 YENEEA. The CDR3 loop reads CASSLDGGQFEAFF. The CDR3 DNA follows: TGTGCCAGCAGCTTAGATGGGGGACAGTTTGAAGCTTTCTTT. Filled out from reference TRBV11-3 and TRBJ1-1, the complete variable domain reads EAGVVQSPRYKIIEKKQPVAFWCNPISGHNTLYWYLQNLGQGPELLIRYENEEAVDDSQLPKDRFSAERLKGVDSTLKIQPAELGDSAVYLCASSLDGGQFEAFFGQGTRLTVV.